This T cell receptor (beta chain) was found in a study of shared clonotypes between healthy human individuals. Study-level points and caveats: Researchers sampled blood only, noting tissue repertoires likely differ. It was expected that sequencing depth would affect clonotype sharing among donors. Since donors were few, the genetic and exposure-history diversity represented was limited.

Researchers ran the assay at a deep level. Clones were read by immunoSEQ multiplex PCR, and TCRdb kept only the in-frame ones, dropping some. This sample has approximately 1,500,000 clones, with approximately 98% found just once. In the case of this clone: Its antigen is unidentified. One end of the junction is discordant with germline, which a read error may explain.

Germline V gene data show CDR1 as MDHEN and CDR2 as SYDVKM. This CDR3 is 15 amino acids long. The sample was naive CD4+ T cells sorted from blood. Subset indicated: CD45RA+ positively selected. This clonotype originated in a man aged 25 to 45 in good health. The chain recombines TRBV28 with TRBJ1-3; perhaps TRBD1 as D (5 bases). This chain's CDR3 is CASSLAGVAGNTIYF. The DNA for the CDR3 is TGTGCCAGCAGTTTAGCGGGGGTCGCTGGGAACACCATATATTTT.